These 4 T cell receptor beta chains were sequenced from one sample in a study of blood T cell repertoires in COVID-19. Some clones are missing from TCRdb's copy, which holds only in-frame ones; the method was immunoSEQ multiplex PCR. This table has 180,000 or so clones, 65% to 85% appearing once. The sequenced sample was PBMCs or T cells enriched from blood (not recorded which). Receptor source: a woman aged 60-75 years who had recovered from COVID-19.

This sequence joins TRBV12-5 and TRBJ1-1; D not resolved. V lost 5 bases to trimming and J lost 6 bases, with 13 bases between them. CDR3 length: 13 amino acids. Germline lookup yields CDR1 LGHNT and CDR2 FRNRAP. The CDR3 nucleotides are TGTGCTAGTGGTACCTCCGCGAGGCCTGAAGCTTTCTTT. Its translation: CASGTSARPEAFF.

This clone was counted once. The chain recombines TRBV4-1 with TRBJ1-4; 7 bases fit TRBD1. This CDR3 region has 15 residues. Germline values: CDR1 MGHRA, CDR2 YSYEKL. Germline trimming cut 6 bases from V and 0 bases from J; bases unmatched to any gene: 4. CDR3 sequence reads: CASRQQGATNEKLFF. DNA for the CDR3: TGCGCCAGCAGACAGCAGGGGGCAACTAATGAAAAACTGTTTTTT.

This chain joins TRBV5-4 and TRBJ2-7; 7 bases are a match to TRBD2. Germline values: CDR1 SGHNT, CDR2 YYREEE (reference sequence). V trimming: 4 bases; J trimming: 4 bases; junction bases outside the gene matches: 14. The CDR3 is made up of 16 amino acids. CDR3 bases: TGTGCCAGCAGCGGGGGGGTATCCCCTCGGGTTTACGAGCAGTACTTC. It is translated as CASSGGVSPRVYEQYF.

This chain uses TRBV5-1 with TRBJ2-5; the D is unclear. The germline V gene encodes CDR1 SGHRS and CDR2 YFSETQ. This CDR3 is built from 15 residues. V lost 4 bases to trimming and J lost 4 bases, with 17 bases between them. CDR3 DNA sequence: TGCGCCAGCAGCCAGCAGAGTTTATCGGGAGAGACCCAGTACTTC. Protein sequence: CASSQQSLSGETQYF. Together with reference TRBV5-1 and TRBJ2-5, the CDR3 gives the full variable domain: KAGVTQTPRYLIKTRGQQVTLSCSPISGHRSVSWYQQTPGQGLQFLFEYFSETQRNKGNFPGRFSGRQFSNSRSEMNVSTLELGDSALYLCASSQQSLSGETQYFGPGTRLLVL.